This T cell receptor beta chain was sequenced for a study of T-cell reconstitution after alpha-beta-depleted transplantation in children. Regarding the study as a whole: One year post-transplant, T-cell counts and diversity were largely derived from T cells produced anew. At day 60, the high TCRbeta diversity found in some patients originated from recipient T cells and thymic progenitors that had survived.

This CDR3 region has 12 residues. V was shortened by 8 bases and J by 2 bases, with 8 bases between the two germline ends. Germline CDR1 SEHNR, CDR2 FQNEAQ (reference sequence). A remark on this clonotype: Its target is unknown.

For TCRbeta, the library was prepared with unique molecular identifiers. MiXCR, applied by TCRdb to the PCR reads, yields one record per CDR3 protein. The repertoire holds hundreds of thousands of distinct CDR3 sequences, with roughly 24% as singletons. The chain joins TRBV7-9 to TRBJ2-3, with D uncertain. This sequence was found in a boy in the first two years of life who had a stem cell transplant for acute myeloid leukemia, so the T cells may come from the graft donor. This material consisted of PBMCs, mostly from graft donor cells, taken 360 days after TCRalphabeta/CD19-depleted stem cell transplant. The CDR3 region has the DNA TGTGCCAGCGCAGCCCTCACAGATACGCAGTATTTT. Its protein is CASAALTDTQYF.